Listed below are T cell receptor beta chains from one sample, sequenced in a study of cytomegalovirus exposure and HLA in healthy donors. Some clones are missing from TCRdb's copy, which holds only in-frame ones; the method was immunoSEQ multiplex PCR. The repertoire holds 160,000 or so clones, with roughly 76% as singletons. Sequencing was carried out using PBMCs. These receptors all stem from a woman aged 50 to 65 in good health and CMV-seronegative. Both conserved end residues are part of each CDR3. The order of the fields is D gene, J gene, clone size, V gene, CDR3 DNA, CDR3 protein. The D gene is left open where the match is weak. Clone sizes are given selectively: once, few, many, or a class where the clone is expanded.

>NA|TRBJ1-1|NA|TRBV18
TGTGCCAGCTCGGCCTCTTGGAACACTGAAGCTTTCTTT
CASSASWNTEAFF
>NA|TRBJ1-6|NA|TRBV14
TGTGCCAGCAGCCAGGGCCGGGAGAATTCACCCCTCCACTTT
CASSQGRENSPLHF
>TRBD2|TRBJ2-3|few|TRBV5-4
TGTGCCAGCAGCTGGACTAGCCGGATTGAAGCTACGCAGTATTTT
CASSWTSRIEATQYF
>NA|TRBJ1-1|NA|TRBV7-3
TGTGCCAGCAGCTCCACTCAGGGCACTGAAGCTTTCTTT
CASSSTQGTEAFF
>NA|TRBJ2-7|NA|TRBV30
TGTGCCTGGAAGGTCGGGAGAGGCTCCTACGAGCAGTACTTC
CAWKVGRGSYEQYF
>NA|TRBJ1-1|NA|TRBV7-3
TGTGCCAGCAGCTTAATTAAGGGGCCCACTGAAGCTTTCTTT
CASSLIKGPTEAFF
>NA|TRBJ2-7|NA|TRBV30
TGTGCCTGGAGTGTGTATGTCGGGAACGAGCAGTACTTC
CAWSVYVGNEQYF
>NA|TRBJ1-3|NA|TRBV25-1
TGTGCCAGCAGTGCCAGCGTCAACACCATATATTTT
CASSASVNTIYF
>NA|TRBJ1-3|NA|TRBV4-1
TGCGCCAGCAGCCAAGTGTTTAGGGAGGTTGGAAACACCATATATTTT
CASSQVFREVGNTIYF
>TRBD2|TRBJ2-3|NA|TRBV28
TGTGCCAGCAGCAGGGGACTAGCGGGAGTAGAGGATACGCAGTATTTT
CASSRGLAGVEDTQYF
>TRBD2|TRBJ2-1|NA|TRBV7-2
TGTGCCAGCACCAGTTCGGGAGGATACGGTGAGCAGTTCTTC
CASTSSGGYGEQFF
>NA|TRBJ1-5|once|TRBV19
TGTGCCAGTAGTCCCGAGGTTTTTGTCCAGCGCAATCAGCCCCAGCATTTT
CASSPEVFVQRNQPQHF
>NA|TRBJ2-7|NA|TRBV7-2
TGTGCCAGCAGCTCACCCCCTAGCTACGAGCAGTACTTC
CASSSPPSYEQYF
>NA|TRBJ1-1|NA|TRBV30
TGTGCCTGGAGGCAGGGGAACATGAACACTGAAGCTTTCTTT
CAWRQGNMNTEAFF
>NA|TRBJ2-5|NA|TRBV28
TGTGCCAGCAGTTCCCCATTCTTTACGAGGGAAAATCTTGAAGAGACCCAGTACTTC
CASSSPFFTRENLEETQYF
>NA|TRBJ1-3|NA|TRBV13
TGTGCCAGCAGCTTAGAAGGAACCCAGGGCTCTGGAAACACCATATATTTT
CASSLEGTQGSGNTIYF
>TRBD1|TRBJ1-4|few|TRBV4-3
TGCGCCAGCAGCCAAGGGACAGGGATAATCGAAAAACTGTTTTTT
CASSQGTGIIEKLFF
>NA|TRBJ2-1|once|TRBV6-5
TGTGCCAGCAGTCCAGGGGTGACGGGCAATGAGCAGTTCTTC
CASSPGVTGNEQFF
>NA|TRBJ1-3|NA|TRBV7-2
TGTGCCAGCAGCGCCGACGTTGCGGGCTCTGGAAACACCATATATTTT
CASSADVAGSGNTIYF
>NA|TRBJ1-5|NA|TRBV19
TGTGCCAGTGCCGGGGGGAATCAGCCCCAGCATTTT
CASAGGNQPQHF
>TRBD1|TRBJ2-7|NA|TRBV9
TGTGCCAGCAGCCCCTCCGGGACAGGTCGCAACGAGCAGTACTTC
CASSPSGTGRNEQYF
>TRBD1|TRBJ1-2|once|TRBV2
TGTGCCAGCAGCGGGACAGGGAATCCTAACTATGGCTACACCTTC
CASSGTGNPNYGYTF